This T cell receptor (beta chain) was recorded in a study of blood T cell repertoires in COVID-19. For the study at large: Samples representing acute and convalescent COVID-19 were sourced from the United States, Italy and Spain. Sample material is recorded as cDNA or gDNA derived from T cells, B-cell-depleted T cells, or PBMCs.

This CDR3 has 15 amino acids. V shed 7 bases, J shed 2 bases, and the junction held 5 bases outside the gene matches. Germline assignment: CDR1 MDHEN and CDR2 SYDVKM. Only in-frame clones appear in the TCRdb table, and some are missing; sequencing was by immunoSEQ multiplex PCR. This sample has roughly 78,000 clones; about 89% occur once, and the top ten carry about 1.9%. Sequenced sample: peripheral blood. The V call is TRBV28, the J call TRBJ1-3, with 10 bases matching TRBD1. The clonotype comes from a woman between 55 and 75 years old with acute or convalescent COVID-19. DNA of the CDR3: TGTGCCAGCACTAGACAGGGGGCGGCTGGAAACACCATATATTTT. Protein sequence: CASTRQGAAGNTIYF.